The rows below give T cell receptor beta chains drawn from one sample of a study of T cells after yellow fever vaccination. TCRdb ran MiXCR on the 5' RACE reads and lists one entry per CDR3 protein. The sample shows 450,000 to 600,000 distinct CDR3 sequences, roughly 13% of them seen only once. This material consisted of PBMCs, taken on the day of the yellow fever booster vaccination. The source of these receptors is a young man who received the YFV17D yellow fever vaccine. CDR3s include the opening cysteine and the closing phenylalanine or tryptophan. D genes are given only for firm matches.

d_gene: NA
j_gene: TRBJ1-2
v_gene: TRBV27
CDR3aa: CASSLTAFYGYTF

d_gene: TRBD2
j_gene: TRBJ2-2
v_gene: TRBV3-1
CDR3aa: CASSQSGLAGGPRTGELFF

d_gene: NA
j_gene: TRBJ2-7
v_gene: TRBV20-1
CDR3aa: CSASRGTLHRVGQYF

d_gene: TRBD1
j_gene: TRBJ1-5
v_gene: TRBV20-1
CDR3aa: CSAWTGWDQPQHF

d_gene: TRBD1
j_gene: TRBJ2-5
v_gene: TRBV7-3
CDR3aa: CASSHQGAETQYF

d_gene: TRBD2
j_gene: TRBJ2-7
v_gene: TRBV3-1
CDR3aa: CASSHGLDGYEQYF

d_gene: TRBD2
j_gene: TRBJ2-5
v_gene: TRBV20-1
CDR3aa: CSAHRTSGRSETQYF

d_gene: TRBD2
j_gene: TRBJ2-3
v_gene: TRBV20-1
CDR3aa: CSAPQAGEIDTQYF

d_gene: TRBD2
j_gene: TRBJ2-1
v_gene: TRBV6-2/TRBV6-3
CDR3aa: CASSQGLAGSHNEQFF

d_gene: NA
j_gene: TRBJ2-1
v_gene: TRBV28
CDR3aa: CASTINYNEQFF

d_gene: TRBD1
j_gene: TRBJ2-1
v_gene: TRBV20-1
CDR3aa: CSASRGRGNEQFF

d_gene: TRBD2
j_gene: TRBJ2-3
v_gene: TRBV10-3
CDR3aa: CAIGGAGGPSDTQYF

d_gene: TRBD2
j_gene: TRBJ2-5
v_gene: TRBV11-2
CDR3aa: CASSSLAGRQETQYF

d_gene: NA
j_gene: TRBJ2-2
v_gene: TRBV1
CDR3aa: CTSSRRGGNGELFF

d_gene: TRBD1
j_gene: TRBJ1-5
v_gene: TRBV5-1
CDR3aa: CASSIGTGAGQPQHF

d_gene: TRBD2
j_gene: TRBJ2-7
v_gene: TRBV20-1
CDR3aa: CSASERWEGRSYEQYF

d_gene: NA
j_gene: TRBJ2-3
v_gene: TRBV7-2
CDR3aa: CASSSAGGGADTQYF

d_gene: NA
j_gene: TRBJ1-2
v_gene: TRBV25-1
CDR3aa: CASSSQGIRYGYTF

d_gene: TRBD2
j_gene: TRBJ2-5
v_gene: TRBV5-1
CDR3aa: CASSRTRSIETQYF

d_gene: NA
j_gene: TRBJ2-1
v_gene: TRBV27
CDR3aa: CASSSLFVDEQFF

d_gene: NA
j_gene: TRBJ1-1
v_gene: TRBV5-1
CDR3aa: CASSLPRDPGNTEAFF

d_gene: NA
j_gene: TRBJ2-7
v_gene: TRBV27
CDR3aa: CASSLSPGHVYEQYF

d_gene: NA
j_gene: TRBJ2-1
v_gene: TRBV11-1
CDR3aa: CASTPVRELYNEQFF

d_gene: TRBD2
j_gene: TRBJ2-5
v_gene: TRBV20-1
CDR3aa: CSARETSGSWTQYF

d_gene: NA
j_gene: TRBJ2-2
v_gene: TRBV30
CDR3aa: CAWSVGRGSTGELFF

d_gene: NA
j_gene: TRBJ2-3
v_gene: TRBV2
CDR3aa: CASKVADTQYF

d_gene: NA
j_gene: TRBJ2-1
v_gene: TRBV5-1
CDR3aa: CASSYGSMAYNEQFF

d_gene: NA
j_gene: TRBJ1-2
v_gene: TRBV20-1
CDR3aa: CSAREGRVSYGYTF

d_gene: NA
j_gene: TRBJ1-1
v_gene: TRBV10-3
CDR3aa: CAISEGWGGAAEAFF